The following is a T cell receptor beta chain sequence with its context. In this sample, this clonotype turned up many times. The target of this receptor is not known. The input lacks base qualities; no much larger clone sits a single base away. The data stem from a study of CD8 T cells in ankylosing spondylitis (dated by TCRdb to about 2017). Describing the broader study: To find TCR variants linked to disease, the study profiled T cell receptor beta repertoires in ankylosing spondylitis patients and healthy donors. The whole study cohort included about a hundred healthy donors and some 27 ankylosing spondylitis patients. Samples of peripheral blood were taken, and for ankylosing spondylitis patients, synovial fluid was collected as well. Summary of the overall study and its limitations: A TCR beta motif made up of several highly homologous amino acid variants appeared to be characteristic of blood from ankylosing spondylitis patients. The disease-linked clones showed a CD8+ phenotype and occurred at relatively low frequencies in peripheral blood. Some TCR beta motif variants had previously been reported in synovial fluid and blood of reactive arthritis patients, which suggested common disease-initiation mechanisms. The disease-linked clones were reported to be significantly enriched in matched synovial fluid samples from ankylosing spondylitis patients.

The sequencer listed for this sample is Illumina HiSeq 2500. Quantitative 5'-RACE with molecular barcodes was the method used to prepare the TCR beta libraries. The published analysis was carried out like this. Disease-linked TCR variants were identified with a new computational method built on a probabilistic model of VDJ rearrangement. The public reads were reanalyzed by TCRdb: fastp trimming at Q25, MiXCR alignment, in-frame beta chains only. When rows share a CDR3 protein, they turn into one entry using the most common DNA and genes. The V and J calls and clone size are TCRdb's, not the authors'. A total of more than 650,000 distinct CDR3 sequences appear in this sample, over 9.5% of them only once. Of the sample, 0.51% falls within the top ten clones. Via the germline V gene (reference sequence), CDR1 is SEHNR and CDR2 FQNEAQ. V has 1 base trimmed and J has 8 bases trimmed; junction bases matching no gene number 9. The CDR3 runs 15 residues from the cysteine to the phenylalanine. Only the CDR3 DNA stays, 45 bases, in frame from base 1.

The rearrangement joined TRBV7-9 to TRBJ1-2, with 8 bases in between that match TRBD1. This TCR was recovered from a male donor with ankylosing spondylitis. The sample was blood, either unsorted or a sorted T cell fraction (not recorded which). The CDR3 region: CASSLGQGKADGYTF. The nucleotide sequence reads TGTGCCAGCAGCTTAGGACAGGGGAAGGCGGACGGCTACACCTTC.